The 29 T cell receptor beta chains reported below all come from one sample, sequenced in a study of cytomegalovirus exposure and HLA in healthy donors. The PCR contained 60 Vbeta and 13 Jbeta primers. Clones were read by immunoSEQ multiplex PCR, and TCRdb kept only the in-frame ones, dropping some. In the table there are over 150,000 clones, about 78% of which are singletons. Sequencing was carried out using PBMCs. The source is a woman in her forties or fifties in good health and CMV-seropositive.

The rearrangement uses TRBV19 and TRBJ2-1; TRBD2 aligns across 11 bases. The trim removed 6 bases at V and 3 bases at J, leaving 7 bases unmatched. This CDR3 region has 16 residues. Germline assignment: CDR1 LNHDA and CDR2 SQIVND (reference sequence). For the CDR3, the DNA is TGTGCCAGTAGATCCCTCGGGACTAGCGGCTACAATGAGCAGTTCTTC. This encodes CASRSLGTSGYNEQFF.

CDR3 amino acids: CASSWTGANTGELFF. The CDR3 DNA reads as TGCGCCAGCAGCTGGACAGGGGCAAACACCGGGGAGCTGTTTTTT. The chain uses TRBV5-1 and TRBJ2-2; 9 bases line up with TRBD1. The germline V gene has CDR1 SGHRS and CDR2 YFSETQ. V gave up 3 bases and J gave up 2 bases; unmatched junction bases: 2. The CDR3 is 15 amino acids.

J is TRBJ1-1 and V is TRBV6-5; tentative D call: TRBD1 (5 bases). V dropped 5 bases and J dropped 8 bases, with 12 bases sitting between them. The CDR3 runs 12 residues. Per the germline V gene, CDR1 is MNHEY and CDR2 is SVGAGI. CDR3 bases: TGTGCCAGCAGTAGGGGCAGGATAGAAGCTTTCTTT. Translating it yields CASSRGRIEAFF.

The V gene is TRBV30, the J gene TRBJ1-2, with 8 bases aligning to TRBD1. Germline V gives CDR1 GTSNPN, CDR2 SVGIG (reference sequence). The trim removed 7 bases at V and 6 bases at J, leaving 7 bases unmatched. The CDR3 is made up of 12 amino acids. DNA of the CDR3: TGTGCCTTCTCACAGGGGGGCCATGGCTACACCTTC. As protein: CAFSQGGHGYTF. Full variable domain (remainder filled in from reference TRBV30 and TRBJ1-2): SQTIHQWPATLVQPVGSPLSLECTVEGTSNPNLYWYRQAAGRGLQLLFYSVGIGQISSEVPQNLSASRPQDRQFILSSKKLLLSDSGFYLCAFSQGGHGYTFGSGTRLTVV.

The rearrangement links TRBV18 to TRBJ2-5, with a weak D call TRBD1 (6 bases). The CDR3 has 15 residues. V shed 3 bases and J shed 1 base, with 12 bases lying between them. The germline V gene encodes CDR1 KGHSH and CDR2 LQKENI. DNA for the CDR3: TGTGCCAGCTCACCCCGGGACACCTCCCAAGAGACCCAGTACTTC. This encodes CASSPRDTSQETQYF. The whole variable domain, remainder taken from reference TRBV18 and TRBJ2-5, is NAGVMQNPRHLVRRRGQEARLRCSPMKGHSHVYWYRQLPEEGLKFMVYLQKENIIDESGMPKERFSAEFPKEGPSILRIQQVVRGDSAAYFCASSPRDTSQETQYFGPGTRLLVL.

The V call is TRBV6-1, the J call TRBJ2-1; D perhaps matches TRBD1 (6 bases). The CDR3 extends over 14 amino acids. Trimming shortened V by 6 bases and J by 8 bases, and 17 bases separated the two germline ends. The V gene's germline CDR1 is MNHNS and CDR2 SASEGT. The CDR3 DNA reads as TGTGCCAGCAGGGATTCAGGGGCGAGCGATGAGCAGTTCTTC. Amino acid sequence: CASRDSGASDEQFF.

The genes are TRBV5-4 and TRBJ1-2, with TRBD1 as a possible D gene (6 bases). Looked up from germline, CDR1 is SGHNT and CDR2 is YYREEE (reference sequence). The CDR3 consists of 13 residues. The V gene lost 0 bases and the J gene lost 3 bases, with 6 bases spanning the gap. In nucleotides, the CDR3 is TGTGCCAGCAGCTTGGACAGGGACTATGGCTACACCTTC. It specifies CASSLDRDYGYTF.

This chain uses TRBV7-9 with TRBJ2-7, with 7 positions matching TRBD1. CDR3 size: 13 residues. CDR1 and CDR2 (germline): SEHNR, FQNEAQ (reference sequence). J lost 10 bases, V lost 4 bases, and 10 bases had no gene match. CDR3 DNA: TGTGCCAGCAGCTCTATAAGACAGGGAACACAGTACTTC. It codes for CASSSIRQGTQYF.

The J gene is TRBJ2-3, the V gene TRBV2, with 9 bases matching TRBD2. The ends lost 6 bases at V and 4 bases at J; junction bases unmatched: 11. The CDR3 has 16 amino acids. Germline CDR1 SNHLY, CDR2 FYNNEI. This chain's CDR3 is CASRPGIAGVADTQYF. DNA of the CDR3: TGTGCCAGCAGGCCCGGGATAGCGGGGGTGGCAGATACGCAGTATTTT. The full variable domain, in which reference TRBV2 and TRBJ2-3 provide the parts outside the CDR3, is EPEVTQTPSHQVTQMGQEVILRCVPISNHLYFYWYRQILGQKVEFLVSFYNNEISEKSEIFDDQFSVERPDGSNFTLKIRSTKLEDSAMYFCASRPGIAGVADTQYFGPGTRLTVL.

The chain uses TRBV19 and TRBJ2-7; D gene ambiguous. CDR1 and CDR2 from the germline V gene are LNHDA and SQIVND (reference sequence). The ends were cut back, 4 bases at V and 6 bases at J, with 16 bases in the middle. The CDR3 is 14 residues long. The CDR3 region is CASSTTGSQVEQYF. CDR3 nucleotides: TGTGCCAGTAGTACAACCGGATCCCAGGTCGAGCAGTACTTC.

This rearrangement joins TRBV27 to TRBJ1-1, with D perhaps matching TRBD1 (6 bases). The CDR3 is made up of 14 amino acids. CDR1 is MNHEY, CDR2 SMNVEV, per germline (reference sequence). V was clipped by 5 bases and J by 4 bases, with 14 bases between them. The DNA for the CDR3 is TGTGCCAGCAGTCCCAAGCTGGGGGCCACTGAAGCTTTCTTT. Translated: CASSPKLGATEAFF.

This clone was picked up a small number of times. This chain links TRBV27 with TRBJ2-1, with 8 bases aligning to TRBD1. Germline CDR1 reads MNHEY; CDR2 reads SMNVEV (reference sequence). Trimming removed 3 bases from V and 4 bases from J; junction bases left unmatched: 17. The CDR3 runs 19 residues. The CDR3 DNA sequence: TGTGCCAGCAGTTTGAAGGCAGGGGGCGGCCCAGGCCTTTACAATGAGCAGTTCTTC. Its protein is CASSLKAGGGPGLYNEQFF.

On this clone itself: In the same sample, other DNA sequences code for this CDR3. The V gene is TRBV7-8, the J gene TRBJ2-7; 7 positions match TRBD2. The CDR3 runs to 15 residues. Germline trimming cut 5 bases from V and 5 bases from J; bases unmatched to any gene: 12. CDR1 SGHVS and CDR2 FQNEAQ come from the germline V gene. Here the CDR3 reads CASSLNPQGLNEQYF. CDR3 coding DNA: TGTGCCAGCAGCCTAAACCCCCAGGGACTAAACGAGCAGTACTTC.

This chain links TRBV5-5 with TRBJ1-5; TRBD1 might be the D (6 bases). V dropped 6 bases and J dropped 1 base, with 11 bases sitting between them. This CDR3 is built from 14 residues. Germline V lookup: CDR1 SGHKS, CDR2 YYEKEE (reference sequence). The CDR3 loop reads CASTPGESNQPQHF. CDR3 bases: TGTGCCAGCACCCCAGGGGAGAGCAATCAGCCCCAGCATTTT.

The table lists this clone with a count of one. The chain employs TRBV5-1 and TRBJ2-5, with 8 bases aligning to TRBD2. This CDR3 has 15 residues. The V and J ends lost 3 bases and 4 bases, in that order; junction bases with no gene match: 8. Looked up from germline, CDR1 is SGHRS and CDR2 is YFSETQ. This CDR3 is CASSSQRGRGETQYF. In DNA, the CDR3 is TGCGCCAGCAGCTCCCAGCGGGGGAGGGGAGAGACCCAGTACTTC.

This clone appeared once. V is TRBV12-2 and J is TRBJ2-4; the tabulated D call, TRBD1, remains unverified against the DNA. TRBV12-2 is termed a pseudogene. The CDR3 covers 13 residues. CDR3 in amino acids: CASRLRQGNIQYF. CDR3 DNA: TGTGCAAGTCGCTTAAGACAGGGTAACATTCAGTACTTC.

In this sample, this clone turned up once. The same CDR3 is also encoded by other DNA sequences in this sample. V is TRBV5-6 and J is TRBJ2-2; 11 positions agree with TRBD1. This CDR3 comprises 17 residues. CDR1 SGHDT and CDR2 YYEEEE come from the germline V gene. Trimming cost V 3 bases and J 0 bases; bases outside gene matches: 4. The CDR3 region is CASSWDRGASNTGELFF. The CDR3 nucleotides read TGTGCCAGCAGCTGGGACAGGGGGGCGTCGAACACCGGGGAGCTGTTTTTT.

A few counts support this clone. The rearrangement joins TRBV7-3 to TRBJ2-7, with 7 positions matching TRBD1. The CDR3 contains 15 residues. J was trimmed by 2 bases and V by 5 bases; bases with no gene match: 9. CDR1 is SGHTA, CDR2 FQGTGA, per germline. The CDR3 nucleotides read TGTGCCAGCAGCCGCGACAGGGCCTCCCCCTACGAGCAGTACTTC. Amino acids: CASSRDRASPYEQYF.

This rearrangement joins TRBV27 to TRBJ1-1; D is unclear. There are 13 residues in the CDR3. CDR1 is MNHEY, CDR2 SMNVEV, per germline (reference sequence). V dropped 7 bases and J dropped 3 bases, with 12 bases sitting between them. CDR3 nucleotides: TGTGCCAGCAAGAAGTGGGAGGACACTGAAGCTTTCTTT. Protein sequence: CASKKWEDTEAFF.

The rearrangement uses TRBV27 and TRBJ1-4, with D uncertain. The CDR3 length is 14 residues. V lost 3 bases and J 7 bases, leaving 12 bases between the germline ends. Looked up from germline, CDR1 is MNHEY and CDR2 is SMNVEV (reference sequence). The CDR3 DNA is TGTGCCAGCAGTTTGGGTGTGGGGAGTGAAAAACTGTTTTTT. Its translation: CASSLGVGSEKLFF. Complete variable domain (other parts from reference TRBV27 and TRBJ1-4): EAQVTQNPRYLITVTGKKLTVTCSQNMNHEYMSWYRQDPGLGLRQIYYSMNVEVTDKGDVPEGYKVSRKEKRNFPLILESPSPNQTSLYFCASSLGVGSEKLFFGSGTQLSVL.

The chain carries TRBV7-9 and TRBJ2-3; 8 bases fit TRBD2. With 3 bases clipped from V and 4 bases from J, the junction kept 6 bases outside the gene matches. The CDR3 totals 15 residues. The germline V gene has CDR1 SEHNR and CDR2 FQNEAQ (reference sequence). The CDR3 protein is CASSFNSGAADTQYF. CDR3 nucleotide sequence: TGTGCCAGCAGCTTCAATAGCGGGGCCGCAGATACGCAGTATTTT.

The chain's CDR3 is CASSFLGTTYGYTF. The CDR3 coding sequence is TGTGCCAGCAGTTTTCTCGGGACTACATATGGCTACACCTTC. This chain links TRBV27 with TRBJ1-2; possible D gene TRBD1, 5 bases. V dropped 3 bases and J dropped 5 bases, with 13 bases sitting between them. Germline V gene lookup returns CDR1 MNHEY and CDR2 SMNVEV (reference sequence). This CDR3 has 14 residues.

V gene TRBV29-1 combines with J gene TRBJ1-2; D might be TRBD1 (5 bases). Germline V gives CDR1 SQVTM, CDR2 ANQGSEA. The CDR3 consists of 16 residues. Trimming removed 1 base from V and 2 bases from J, with 17 bases in between. CDR3 amino acids: CSVEGGVGGINYGYTF. Written as DNA, the CDR3 is TGCAGCGTTGAAGGGGGCGTTGGGGGGATCAACTATGGCTACACCTTC. Drawing the rest from reference TRBV29-1 and TRBJ1-2, the complete variable domain is SAVISQKPSRDICQRGTSLTIQCQVDSQVTMMFWYRQQPGQSLTLIATANQGSEATYESGFVIDKFPISRPNLTFSTLTVSNMSPEDSSIYLCSVEGGVGGINYGYTFGSGTRLTVV.

This chain connects TRBV7-8 to TRBJ1-1; D not resolved. Germline V gene sequence: CDR1 SGHVS, CDR2 FQNEAQ. The CDR3 is made up of 13 amino acids. Trimming cost V 3 bases and J 1 base, with 6 bases left between them. Written as DNA, the CDR3 is TGTGCCAGCAGCTTCAATAGGAACACTGAAGCTTTCTTT. Encoded protein: CASSFNRNTEAFF.

CDR3 DNA sequence: TGTGCCAGCAGTGAAGTAACGGGGGGCGACTATGGCTACACCTTC. It encodes CASSEVTGGDYGYTF. V gene TRBV6-1 combines with J gene TRBJ1-2, with a weak D call TRBD1 (6 bases). The CDR3 runs to 15 residues. CDR1 is MNHNS, CDR2 SASEGT, per germline. With 1 base removed from V and 3 bases from J, the gap between germline ends came to 12 bases.

The gene calls are TRBV14 and TRBJ1-6, with TRBD1 matching 8 bases. The J segment lost 7 bases and the V segment lost 5 bases, leaving 7 bases of the junction unmatched. Germline V gene sequence: CDR1 SGHDN, CDR2 FVKESK. The CDR3 covers 15 residues. CDR3 bases: TGTGCCAGCAGCGGCGGACAGGGTCAAAATTCACCCCTCCACTTT. This translates into CASSGGQGQNSPLHF.

V is TRBV18 and J is TRBJ1-3; 9 bases fit TRBD1. The CDR3 spans 15 residues. Germline-derived CDR1 and CDR2 are KGHSH and LQKENI. The V segment lost 7 bases and the J segment 4 bases; nucleotides outside the gene matches: 8. The CDR3 region has the DNA TGTGCCAGCTTCCCGGGACAGGGAAGAGGAAACACCATATATTTT. Its translation is CASFPGQGRGNTIYF.

This clone was detected once. V gene TRBV10-3 combines with J gene TRBJ1-3; 7 bases map to TRBD1. CDR3 length equals 13 residues. Germline values: CDR1 ENHRY, CDR2 SYGVKD. The J segment lost 3 bases and the V segment lost 7 bases, leaving 3 bases of the junction unmatched. DNA for the CDR3: TGTGCCATCACCGACAGGGTTGGAAACACCATATATTTT. Its translation is CAITDRVGNTIYF.

DNA for the CDR3: TGTGCCAGTAGGCCCGGGACTATGACCGGGGAGCTGTTTTTT. Amino acids: CASRPGTMTGELFF. The chain combines TRBV19 with TRBJ2-2; 7 bases line up with TRBD2. The J segment lost 5 bases and the V segment lost 6 bases, leaving 6 bases of the junction unmatched. This CDR3 is built from 14 residues. Germline CDR1 is LNHDA and CDR2 is SQIVND (reference sequence).